The TCR beta chain described here comes from a study of spatial heterogeneity in lung cancer (dated by TCRdb to the late 2010s). In terms of the full investigation: Donors were some 67 patients with early-stage, untreated non-small cell lung cancer from the lung TRACERx cohort. Beta-chain transcripts were consistently detected in greater numbers than alpha-chain transcripts, which likely reflects a higher abundance of beta-chain transcripts. In the raw uncorrected reads, each unique combination of TCR and UMI appeared more than ten times on average. At surgery, some 220 tumor regions, around 65 matched nontumor lung samples and more than 50 PBMC samples were TCR-sequenced for both alpha and beta chains. TCR repertoire features were related to nonsynonymous mutation counts determined by whole-exome sequencing of tumor tissue. Follow-up PBMC samples were sequenced whenever available, and the median time to follow-up was about 24 months after resection. In non-small cell lung cancer, the study made a quantitative comparison of TCR alpha and beta repertoires among multiple tumor regions, matched nontumor lung and blood.

The time point label, as the study defines it: blood at routine non-recurrence follow-up after resection. Whole RNA extracted from tumor and nontumor lung tissue, or from cryopreserved PBMC samples, was used for TCR sequencing without cell sorting. Patients were selected for TCR sequencing only if sufficient RNA was available from at least two tumor regions. Measured from the cysteine to the phenylalanine, the CDR3 is 16 residues long. Solely the CDR3 DNA is kept, with 48 bases framed from the first base. Germline trimming: 4 bases from V, 3 bases from J; junction bases outside gene matches: 7. CDR1 and CDR2 were assigned from the germline V gene (reference sequence) as SEHNR and FQNEAQ. Paper-wide results and their limitations: Only 15 or so patients were included in the comparisons of baseline and follow-up blood repertoires. Ubiquitous expanded tumor TCRs showed up in blood more often at tumor resection than at routine follow-up. Additional single-cell paired TCR alpha and beta sequencing was considered necessary to confirm, at a functional level, the hypothesis that regional TCRs recognize regional mutations.

The method was 5' RACE. Sequencer: NextSeq 500. The TCR library protocol attached a unique molecular identifier to each TCR cDNA molecule to allow correction of PCR and sequencing errors. In the original analysis: TCR identification, UMI-based error correction and CDR3 extraction were all carried out with Decombinator tools. TCRs above a frequency of 2 per 1,000, corresponding to the top 1% of the tumor frequency distribution, were defined as expanded. Renyi diversity was computed with the R vegan package after each repertoire had been subsampled 100 times to 5,000 TCRs. CDR3 similarity networks were built from amino acid triplet string-kernel similarity, connecting CDR3s with pairwise similarity above 0.82. TCRdb handled the public reads itself, with Q25 trimming in fastp and clone calling in MiXCR, and kept productive beta chains. Every CDR3 protein is listed once, alongside the most common genes and DNA of its rows. TCRdb's processing, not the study's, gives the V and J calls here. This sample is represented by fewer than 50,000 distinct CDR3 sequences; over 9.5% of them were singletons. About 15% of the sample rests with the top ten.

A remark on this clonotype: Its antigen specificity is not known. One base away there is no much larger clone; base qualities are not given.

The sequence was collected from a female donor with early-stage non-small cell lung cancer. The chain employs TRBV7-9 and TRBJ2-2, and TRBD1 matches 8 of the central bases. Sequences were derived from PBMCs, sampled at follow-up. The CDR3 region: CASSSRDRTYTGELFF. The nucleotide sequence reads TGTGCCAGCAGCTCCAGGGACAGGACCTACACCGGGGAGCTGTTTTTT.